This is a list of T cell receptor beta chains from one sample in a study of blood T cell repertoires in COVID-19. Clones were read by immunoSEQ multiplex PCR, and TCRdb kept only the in-frame ones, dropping some. In the table there are 150,000 to 200,000 clones, about 85% of which are singletons. The sample consisted of peripheral blood. These receptors were taken from a man aged 55 to 69 with active or convalescent COVID-19. CDR3s include the opening cysteine and the closing phenylalanine or tryptophan. A D gene is named only where the DNA matches it firmly. Where a row states a size, it is once, few, many or the class of an expanded clone; other rows omit it.

TRBV5-4	TRBJ2-7	TRBD1	once	TGTGCCAGCAGCTGGCTTACTTCACAGGGGGCGAGGAGAGGAGAGCAGTACTTC	CASSWLTSQGARRGEQYF
TRBV27	TRBJ2-2	.	.	TGTGCCAGCAGTTTGAGGGCCACCAGCACCGGGGAGCTGTTTTTT	CASSLRATSTGELFF
TRBV18	TRBJ1-5	TRBD1	.	TGTGCCAGCTCACAATCTCAGACAGGGGTTCAGCCCCAGCATTTT	CASSQSQTGVQPQHF
TRBV5-1	TRBJ2-7	.	.	TGCGCCAGCAGCGAAGCCGGGGCCTACGAGCAGTACTTC	CASSEAGAYEQYF
TRBV19	TRBJ1-3	.	.	TGTGCCAGTAGTATCGAAGGGGGTTCTGGAAACACCATATATTTT	CASSIEGGSGNTIYF
TRBV11-2	TRBJ2-2	.	.	TGTGCCAGCAGCTTAGCTAGCGCCGGGGAGCTGTTTTTT	CASSLASAGELFF
TRBV6-5	TRBJ1-1	.	.	TGTGCCAGCAGCCTTACACGGAACACTGAAGCTTTCTTT	CASSLTRNTEAFF
TRBV6-5	TRBJ2-7	TRBD1	.	TGTGCCAGCAGTTACTCGACAGGGGGAGGATACGAGCAGTACTTC	CASSYSTGGGYEQYF
TRBV7-6	TRBJ2-2	TRBD1	.	TGTGCCAGCAGCCTAACAACTGGGACAGAAGGCACCGGGGAGCTGTTTTTT	CASSLTTGTEGTGELFF
TRBV2	TRBJ2-1	.	.	TGTGCCAGCCAGAGACAGGTTTCCTACAATGAGCAGTTCTTC	CASQRQVSYNEQFF
TRBV9	TRBJ2-7	TRBD1	.	TGTGCCAGCATCGCCCGACCAGCAGGGACAGGGTCCTACGAGCAGTACTTC	CASIARPAGTGSYEQYF
TRBV11-2	TRBJ2-5	TRBD2	.	TGTGCCAGCAGCTGGACTAGCGAAGAGACCCAGTACTTC	CASSWTSEETQYF
TRBV5-4	TRBJ2-7	.	.	TGTGCCAGCAGCGGCGGGACAGAGTACGAGCAGTACTTC	CASSGGTEYEQYF
TRBV5-4	TRBJ1-2	.	.	TGTGCCAGCTGGGGGGAACAGAAAGGAGATGGCTACACCTTC	CASWGEQKGDGYTF
TRBV2	TRBJ1-2	.	.	TGTGCCAGCAGTGCCAGGAGGGAAGTCTATGGCTACACCTTC	CASSARREVYGYTF
TRBV19	TRBJ1-5	TRBD1	.	TGTGCCAGTAGGGACAGGGTCAGTCAGCCCCAGCATTTT	CASRDRVSQPQHF
TRBV12-3/TRBV12-4	TRBJ1-2	.	.	TGTGCCAGCAGTTTAGCGGGAGGTTCTGGCTACACCTTC	CASSLAGGSGYTF
TRBV3-1/TRBV3-2	TRBJ1-4	TRBD1	.	TGTGCCAGCAGCCAAACCCCCCAGGCAGGGGGCGAAAAACTGTTTTTT	CASSQTPQAGGEKLFF
TRBV6-5	TRBJ1-2	.	.	TGTGCCAGCAGTTACGAGGGTTTAGGTGGCTACACCTTC	CASSYEGLGGYTF